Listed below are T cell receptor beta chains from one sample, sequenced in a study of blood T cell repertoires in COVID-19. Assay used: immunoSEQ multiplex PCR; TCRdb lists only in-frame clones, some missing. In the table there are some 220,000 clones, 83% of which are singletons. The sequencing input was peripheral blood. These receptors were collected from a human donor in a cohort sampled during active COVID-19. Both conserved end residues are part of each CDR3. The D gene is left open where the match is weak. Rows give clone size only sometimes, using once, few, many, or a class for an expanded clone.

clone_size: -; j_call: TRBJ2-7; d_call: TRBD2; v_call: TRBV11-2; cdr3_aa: CASSGGTSGRADEQYF; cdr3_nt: TGTGCCAGCAGCGGAGGGACTAGCGGGAGAGCCGACGAGCAGTACTTC
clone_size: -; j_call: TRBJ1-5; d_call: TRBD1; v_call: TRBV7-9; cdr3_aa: CASSLAVPGGRNQPQHF; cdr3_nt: TGTGCCAGCAGCTTAGCGGTTCCAGGGGGTCGGAATCAGCCCCAGCATTTT
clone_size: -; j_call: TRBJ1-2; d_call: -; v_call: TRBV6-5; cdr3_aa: CASSYRLQGAGYTF; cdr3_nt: TGTGCCAGCAGTTACCGGTTACAGGGTGCGGGCTACACCTTC
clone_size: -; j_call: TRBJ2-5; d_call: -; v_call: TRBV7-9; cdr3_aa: CASSPLSGPQETQYF; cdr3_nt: TGTGCCAGCAGCCCATTGTCAGGTCCCCAAGAGACCCAGTACTTC
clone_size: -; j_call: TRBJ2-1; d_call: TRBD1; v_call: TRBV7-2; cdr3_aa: CASSHLDRVGYFF; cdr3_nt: TGTGCCAGCAGCCACCTGGACAGGGTAGGATATTTCTTC
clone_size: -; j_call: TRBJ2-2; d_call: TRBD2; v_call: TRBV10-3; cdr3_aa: CAIMTTSGGASHGELFF; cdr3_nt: TGTGCCATCATGACTACTAGCGGGGGGGCAAGTCACGGGGAGCTGTTTTTT
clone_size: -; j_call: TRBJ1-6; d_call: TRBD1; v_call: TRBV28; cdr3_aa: CASIQTGFYNSPLHF; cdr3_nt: TGTGCCAGCATACAGACAGGGTTCTATAATTCACCCCTCCACTTT
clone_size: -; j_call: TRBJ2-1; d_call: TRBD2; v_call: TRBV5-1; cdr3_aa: CASSSSSGSGSYNEQFF; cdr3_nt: TGCGCCAGCAGCTCCTCTAGCGGGAGTGGCTCCTACAATGAGCAGTTCTTC
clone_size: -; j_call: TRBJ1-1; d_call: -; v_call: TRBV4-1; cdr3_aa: CASSLGTTNTEAFF; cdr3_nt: TGCGCCAGCAGCCTCGGGACAACGAACACTGAAGCTTTCTTT
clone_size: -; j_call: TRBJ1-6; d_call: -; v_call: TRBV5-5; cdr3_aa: CASNSESSYNSPLHF; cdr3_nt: TGTGCCAGCAACTCCGAGAGCTCCTATAATTCACCCCTCCACTTT
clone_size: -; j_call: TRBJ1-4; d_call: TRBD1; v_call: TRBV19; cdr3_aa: CASTNRRGNEKLFF; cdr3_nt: TGTGCCAGTACCAATCGCAGGGGGAATGAAAAACTGTTTTTT
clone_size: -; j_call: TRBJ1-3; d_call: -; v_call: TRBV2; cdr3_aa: CASSGQGRASGNTIYF; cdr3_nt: TGTGCCAGCAGTGGGCAAGGGAGGGCCTCTGGAAACACCATATATTTT
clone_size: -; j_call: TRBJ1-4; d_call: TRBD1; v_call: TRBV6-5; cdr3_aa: CASSTGTAELFF; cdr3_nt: TGTGCCAGCAGTACTGGGACAGCAGAACTGTTTTTT
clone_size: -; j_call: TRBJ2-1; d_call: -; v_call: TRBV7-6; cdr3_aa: CASSLAPSNEQFF; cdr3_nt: TGTGCCAGCAGCTTAGCGCCTAGTAATGAGCAGTTCTTC
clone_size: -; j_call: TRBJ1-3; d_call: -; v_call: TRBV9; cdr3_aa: CASSVRALASGNTIYF; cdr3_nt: TGTGCCAGCAGCGTACGGGCCCTAGCCTCTGGAAACACCATATATTTT
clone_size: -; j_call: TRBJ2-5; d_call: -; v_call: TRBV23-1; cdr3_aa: CASSQSSELGTQYF; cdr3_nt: TGCGCCAGCAGTCAATCGTCGGAGCTTGGGACCCAGTACTTC
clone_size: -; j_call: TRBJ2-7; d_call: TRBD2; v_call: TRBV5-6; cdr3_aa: CASSPIAGGGYEQYF; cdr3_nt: TGTGCCAGCAGCCCAATAGCGGGGGGAGGCTACGAGCAGTACTTC
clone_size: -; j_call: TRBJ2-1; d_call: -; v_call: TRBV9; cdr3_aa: CASSVAGNNEQFF; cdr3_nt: TGTGCCAGCAGCGTAGCAGGGAACAATGAGCAGTTCTTC
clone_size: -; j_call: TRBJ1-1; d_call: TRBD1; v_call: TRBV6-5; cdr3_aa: CASSLDRGGAFF; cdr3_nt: TGTGCCAGCAGTTTGGACAGGGGGGGAGCTTTCTTT
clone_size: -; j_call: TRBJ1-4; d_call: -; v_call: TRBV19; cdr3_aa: CATSPTGINEKLFF; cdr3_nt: TGTGCCACTTCCCCTACAGGGATCAATGAAAAACTGTTTTTT
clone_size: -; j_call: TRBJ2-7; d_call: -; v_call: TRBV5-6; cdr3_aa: CASSLDYTYEQYF; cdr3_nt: TGTGCCAGCAGCTTGGACTACACCTACGAGCAGTACTTC
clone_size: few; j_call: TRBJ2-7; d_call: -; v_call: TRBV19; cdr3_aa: CASSPQPSGRSSYEQYF; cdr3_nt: TGTGCCAGTAGTCCCCAACCCTCGGGAAGGAGCTCCTACGAGCAGTACTTC
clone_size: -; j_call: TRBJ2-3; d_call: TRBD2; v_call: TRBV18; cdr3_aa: CASSPGTSPADTQYF; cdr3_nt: TGTGCCAGCTCACCAGGGACTAGCCCAGCAGATACGCAGTATTTT
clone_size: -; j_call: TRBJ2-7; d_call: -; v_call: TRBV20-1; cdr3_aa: CSALGSYEQYF; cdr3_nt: TGCAGTGCCCTCGGCTCCTACGAGCAGTACTTC
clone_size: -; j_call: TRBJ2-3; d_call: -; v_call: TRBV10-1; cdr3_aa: CASSEVGVADTQYF; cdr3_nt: TGCGCCAGCAGTGAGGTCGGTGTCGCAGATACGCAGTATTTT
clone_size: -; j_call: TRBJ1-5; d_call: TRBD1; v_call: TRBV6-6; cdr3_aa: CASNPGTVPNQPQHF; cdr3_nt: TGTGCCAGCAACCCCGGGACAGTCCCCAATCAGCCCCAGCATTTT
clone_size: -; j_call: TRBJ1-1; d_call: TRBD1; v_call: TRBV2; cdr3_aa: CASNQDRVVEAFF; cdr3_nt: TGTGCCAGCAACCAGGACAGGGTAGTTGAAGCTTTCTTT
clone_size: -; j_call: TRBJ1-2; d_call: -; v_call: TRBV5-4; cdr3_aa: CASTLNVRLENYGYTF; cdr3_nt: TGTGCCAGCACCTTAAATGTGCGACTGGAGAACTATGGCTACACCTTC